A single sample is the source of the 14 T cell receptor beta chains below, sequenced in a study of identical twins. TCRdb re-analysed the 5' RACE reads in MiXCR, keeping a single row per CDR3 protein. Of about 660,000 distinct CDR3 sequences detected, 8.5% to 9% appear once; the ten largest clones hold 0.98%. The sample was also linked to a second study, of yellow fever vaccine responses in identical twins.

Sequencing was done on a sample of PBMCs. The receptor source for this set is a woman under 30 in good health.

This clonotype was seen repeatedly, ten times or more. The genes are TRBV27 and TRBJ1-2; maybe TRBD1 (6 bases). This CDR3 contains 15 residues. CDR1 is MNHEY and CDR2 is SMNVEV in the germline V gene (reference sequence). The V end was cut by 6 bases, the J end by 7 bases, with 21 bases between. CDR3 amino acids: CASSPIGGGLGGYTF. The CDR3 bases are TGTGCCAGCAGCCCCATCGGAGGGGGGCTCGGTGGCTACACCTTC.

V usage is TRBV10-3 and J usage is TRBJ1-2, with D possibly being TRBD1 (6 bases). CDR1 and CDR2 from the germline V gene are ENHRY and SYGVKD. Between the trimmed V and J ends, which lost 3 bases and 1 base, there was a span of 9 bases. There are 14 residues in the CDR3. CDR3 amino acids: CAISDAQGNYGYTF. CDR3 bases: TGTGCCATCAGTGATGCACAGGGTAACTATGGCTACACCTTC.

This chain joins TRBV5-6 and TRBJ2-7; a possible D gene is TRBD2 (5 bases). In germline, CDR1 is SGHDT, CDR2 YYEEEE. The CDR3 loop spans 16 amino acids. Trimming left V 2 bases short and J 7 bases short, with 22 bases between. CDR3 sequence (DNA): TGTGCCAGCAGCTTAGGTCGGAGCGGACCTGGCGGGGAGCAGTACTTC. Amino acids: CASSLGRSGPGGEQYF.

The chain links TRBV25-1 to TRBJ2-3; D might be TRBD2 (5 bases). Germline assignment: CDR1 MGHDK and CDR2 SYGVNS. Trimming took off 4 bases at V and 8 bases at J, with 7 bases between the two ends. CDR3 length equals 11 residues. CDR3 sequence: CASSGAGTQYF. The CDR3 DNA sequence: TGTGCCAGCAGTGGGGCGGGTACGCAGTATTTT.

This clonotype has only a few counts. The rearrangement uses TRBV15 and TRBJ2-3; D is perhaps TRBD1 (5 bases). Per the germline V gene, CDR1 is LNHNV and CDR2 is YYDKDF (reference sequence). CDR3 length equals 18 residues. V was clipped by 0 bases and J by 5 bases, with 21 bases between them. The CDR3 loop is CATSREGKVVGVVDTQYF. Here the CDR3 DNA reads TGTGCCACCAGCAGAGAAGGGAAGGTCGTAGGGGTCGTAGATACGCAGTATTTT.

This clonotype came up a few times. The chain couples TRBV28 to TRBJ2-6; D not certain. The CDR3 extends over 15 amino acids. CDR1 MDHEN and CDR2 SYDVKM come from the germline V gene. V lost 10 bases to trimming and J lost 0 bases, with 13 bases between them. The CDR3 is CATTISSSGANVLTF. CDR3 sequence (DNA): TGTGCCACTACCATATCGAGCTCTGGGGCCAACGTCCTGACTTTC.

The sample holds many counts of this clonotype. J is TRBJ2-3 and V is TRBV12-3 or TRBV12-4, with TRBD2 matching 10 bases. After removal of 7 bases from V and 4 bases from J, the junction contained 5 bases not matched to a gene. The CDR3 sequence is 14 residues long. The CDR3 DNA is TGTGCCAGCACTAGCGGGGGCCGGGCAGATACGCAGTATTTT. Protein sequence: CASTSGGRADTQYF.

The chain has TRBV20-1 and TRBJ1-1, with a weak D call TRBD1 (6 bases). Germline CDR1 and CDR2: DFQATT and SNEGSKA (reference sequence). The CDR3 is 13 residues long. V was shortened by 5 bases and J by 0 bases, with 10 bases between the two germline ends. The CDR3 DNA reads TGCAGTGCTCCGACAGGCATGAACACTGAAGCTTTCTTT. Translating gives CSAPTGMNTEAFF.

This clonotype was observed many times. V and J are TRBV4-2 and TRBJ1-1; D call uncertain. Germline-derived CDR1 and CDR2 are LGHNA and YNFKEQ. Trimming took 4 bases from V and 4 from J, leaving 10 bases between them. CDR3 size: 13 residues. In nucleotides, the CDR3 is TGTGCCAGCAGCCGCAAGACTACCACTGAAGCTTTCTTT. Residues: CASSRKTTTEAFF.

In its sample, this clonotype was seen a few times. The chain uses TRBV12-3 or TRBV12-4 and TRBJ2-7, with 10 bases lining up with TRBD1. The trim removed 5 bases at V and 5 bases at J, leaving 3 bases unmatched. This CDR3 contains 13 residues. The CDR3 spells CASSDRGRDEQYF. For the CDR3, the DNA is TGTGCCAGCAGTGACAGGGGGCGGGACGAGCAGTACTTC.

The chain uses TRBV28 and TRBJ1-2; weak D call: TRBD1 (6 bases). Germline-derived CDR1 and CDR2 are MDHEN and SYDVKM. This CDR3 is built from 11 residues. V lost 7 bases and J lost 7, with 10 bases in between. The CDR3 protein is CASMDSSGYTF. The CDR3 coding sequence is TGTGCCAGCATGGACAGCTCTGGCTACACCTTC.

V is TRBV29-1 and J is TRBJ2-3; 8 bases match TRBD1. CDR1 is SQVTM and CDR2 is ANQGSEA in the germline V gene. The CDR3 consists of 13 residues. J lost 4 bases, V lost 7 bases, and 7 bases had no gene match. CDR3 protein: CSATGGRADTQYF. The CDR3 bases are TGCAGCGCAACAGGGGGTCGGGCAGATACGCAGTATTTT.

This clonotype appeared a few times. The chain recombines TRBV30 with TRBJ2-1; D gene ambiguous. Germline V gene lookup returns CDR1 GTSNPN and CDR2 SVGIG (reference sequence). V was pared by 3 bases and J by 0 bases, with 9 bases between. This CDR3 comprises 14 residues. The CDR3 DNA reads TGTGCCTGGAGAGACAAGAACTCCTACAATGAGCAGTTCTTC. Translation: CAWRDKNSYNEQFF.

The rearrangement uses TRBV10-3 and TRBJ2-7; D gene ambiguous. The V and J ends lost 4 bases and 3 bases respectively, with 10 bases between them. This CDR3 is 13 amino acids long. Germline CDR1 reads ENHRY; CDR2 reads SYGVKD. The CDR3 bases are TGTGCCATCAGTGCGGGCACCGACTACGAGCAGTACTTC. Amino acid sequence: CAISAGTDYEQYF.